This T cell receptor (beta chain) was identified during a study of CD8 T cells in Susac syndrome (dated by TCRdb to about 2019). With respect to the entire study: The study used repertoire sequencing to test whether antigen drove CD8+ T cell activation and differentiation in Susac syndrome. The study compared CD8+ T cell repertoire clonality among around 11 healthy donors, about 14 Susac syndrome patients and 15 or so multiple sclerosis patients. The study at large found these results: The TCR sequencing and HLA analysis was acknowledged to have included a relatively small number of individuals.

V loses 6 bases, J loses 0 bases, and the germline ends lie 12 bases apart. CDR1 and CDR2 (LNHDA, SQIVND) derive from the germline V gene (reference sequence). Including cysteine and phenylalanine, the CDR3 has 15 amino acids. CDR3 DNA is the only sequence kept; it has 45 bases, read in frame from the first base. Details on this clonotype: This clone's antigen is unknown. No base-level quality is on record; no much larger clone is a single base apart.

RNA was extracted using the RNeasy kit, and about 0.45 to 1 ug of the RNA was reverse transcribed with random hexamers. The immunoSEQ multiplex PCR assay, which covers 54 Vbeta and 13 Jbeta segments, was used to amplify TCR beta CDR3 regions. PCR amplification bias was corrected by using a synthetic template baseline for primer optimization and computational correction. As for the authors' bioinformatics: Reads were annotated to V, D and J genes per IMGT and analyzed with immunoSEQ Analyzer, keeping only productive sequences. To calculate clonality, Shannon entropy was normalized by log2 of the number of productive unique sequences and then subtracted from one. For each patient and control, public and private clones were evaluated among the 100 most prevalent clones. Clones were defined as Susac-specific when absent from the healthy and MS cohorts, from over a thousand published viral clones and from other ImmuneACCESS disease sequences. TCRdb reprocessing: public reads trimmed at Q25 with fastp, clones called with MiXCR, in-frame beta chains kept. Each entry merges the rows of one CDR3 protein and shows their most common DNA and genes. The authors' filters were not applied to this entry. This sample holds a few hundred thousand distinct CDR3 sequences; more than 70% were observed only once. Of the sample, approximately 0.12% is held by the ten largest clones.

Peripheral blood CD8+ and CD4+ T cells from healthy donors, Susac syndrome patients and multiple sclerosis patients were profiled using high-throughput TCR beta sequencing. Treatment-naive patients with stable or active relapsing-remitting disease fulfilling revised McDonald criteria were used as multiple sclerosis controls. CD8+ TEMRA cells were enriched by FACS, while bulk CD8+ and CD4+ T cells were purified by magnetic negative isolation. Blood was collected in EDTA tubes and processed within 24 hours, with PBMCs isolated through density gradient centrifugation. PBMCs intended for TCR sequencing were cryopreserved in liquid nitrogen and were subsequently thawed in a 37 degrees C water bath. The sorted or isolated CD4+, CD8+ and CD8+ TEMRA cells reached a purity of at least 90%.

The sequence is built from TRBV19 and TRBJ2-1; TRBD1 is a weak D gene call, 6 bases matching. This clonotype originated in a human donor with multiple sclerosis. The sample taken for sequencing was CD8+ T cells from PBMCs. The DNA reads as follows: TGTGCCAGTAGGCCACAGGGATCCTCCTACAATGAGCAGTTCTTC. Its translation reads: CASRPQGSSYNEQFF. This CDR3, with the reference TRBV19 and TRBJ2-1 proteins standing in past its ends, gives the full variable domain DGGITQSPKYLFRKEGQNVTLSCEQNLNHDAMYWYRQDPGQGLRLIYYSQIVNDFQKGDIAEGYSVSREKKESFPLTVTSAQKNPTAFYLCASRPQGSSYNEQFFGPGTRLTVL.